The following is a TCR beta chain sequence with its context. This receptor's antigen is unknown. Coverage ceases 3 residues before the CDR3 finishes, and the germline J gene fills in the end. The data were obtained in a study of T cell clonality in common variable immunodeficiency (dated by TCRdb to 2014 to 2015). General study outcomes and caveats: The authors noted that sequencing repertoires of T cell subpopulations would be needed to clarify what caused the increased clonality in CVID. CVID TCRbeta sequences were reported to have fewer deletions and N-nucleotide insertions and to lack highly modified clones with 13 or more V deletions. Compared with healthy controls, CVID subjects showed increased TCRbeta clonality (t-test p = 0.018), a feature most characteristic of about a third of subjects. CVID subjects shared fewer TCRbeta clones with each other than healthy controls did (p < 0.0001). Patient heterogeneity within the CVID cohort put limits on correlating repertoire features with clinical complications. Despite equal DNA input, controls averaged approximately 88,000 unique sequences per sample versus around 30,000 in CVID samples.

The CDR3 spans 15 residues, from the cysteine through the phenylalanine. The DNA shown is the part of the CDR3 that was read: 36 bases, in frame from base 1. V is cut back by 6 bases and J by 7 bases, with 7 bases in the junction unmatched. CDR1 is given as SQVTM and CDR2 as ANQGSEA, both from the germline V gene. For sequencing input, CVID and control samples contributed equivalent amounts of genomic DNA. For every sample, a 60 bp segment covering the rearranged TCRbeta CDR3 region was amplified and then sequenced. The immunoSEQ assay, a bias-corrected multiplex PCR with high-throughput sequencing, was employed for TCRbeta amplification. On the authors' methods: Each unique nucleotide sequence was treated as a clone and annotated with V, D and J genes, copy number and frequency. Sequences were labeled productive if in frame, and non-productive if out of frame or containing stop codons. As previously described, clonality was calculated on the basis of Shannon's entropy. The predicted amino acid sequences of productive clones were used to derive the mean CDR3 Kyte-Doolittle hydropathy. Scaled V gene usage was hierarchically clustered using Manhattan distance and complete linkage with the R hclust function. Sharing of clones by CDR3 amino acid sequence was evaluated by resampling 12 repertoires per group over 100 rounds. The repertoires were searched for 65 to 85 published EBV-specific TCRbeta sequences and almost 250 published CMV-specific TCRbeta sequences. A couple of CVID samples that yielded fewer than 10,000 sequences were excluded from the analysis, so 42 CVID repertoires were retained. Drawn from immuneACCESS, this table holds only the in-frame rearrangements with V and J called that TCRdb kept. Clones are partly lost; checked studies trace under half to an unresolved V gene and leave the rest unexplained. V and J calls and clone size are those listed in that table; D and trimming were worked out from the DNA. Listed for this sample are approximately 17,000 clones, none observed only a single time. The ten largest clones take up 13% to 15% of the sample.

Diagnosis of CVID followed standard criteria, namely serum IgG, IgA and/or IgM below the normal range together with specific antibody deficiency. A total of 40 to 50 subjects (roughly 15 female and roughly 30 male; age range about 8 to 65 years, mean age around 42) were included in the CVID group. Most of the CVID patients and most of the healthy controls were of Caucasian heritage. Replacement immunoglobulin therapy had been administered to all CVID subjects for at least one year at the time of study participation. When blood was collected, none of the CVID subjects were ill or on immunomodulatory or immunosuppressive medication. Heparinized peripheral whole blood samples of about 4.5 to 8.5 ml were obtained from each donor. Genomic DNA from adults with common variable immune deficiency (CVID) and from healthy adult controls was used for sequencing of TCRbeta CDR3 repertoires. Diluted blood was density-centrifuged over Hypaque 1077 or Ficoll-Paque to isolate peripheral blood mononuclear cells. Genomic DNA was extracted from unsorted mononuclear cells by Qiagen column purification or by a centrifugation-based method.

The V gene is TRBV29-1 and the J gene is TRBJ2-1; TRBD2 lines up with 15 middle nucleotides. Sequencing was done on a sample of peripheral blood mononuclear cells. The receptor was derived from a human donor with common variable immunodeficiency. CDR3 DNA (partial): TGCAGCGTAACTCCCGGGACTAGCGGGGGGAATGAG. It specifies CSVTPGTSGGNE. The full CDR3 protein reads CSVTPGTSGGNEQFF.